The 32 T cell receptor beta chains below all came from one sample that was sequenced in a study of shared clonotypes between healthy human individuals. As defined, naive CD8 cells were CD45RO-negative and positively selected for CCR7, with terminally differentiated effector memory CD45RA+ cells excluded. The repertoire was sequenced with immunoSEQ multiplex PCR; TCRdb's copy has only in-frame clones and lacks some. Of about 2 million clones in the sample, about 95% were seen once. Sequencing used naive CD8+ T cells sorted from blood. The receptors come from a man aged 18 to 29 in good health.

The J gene is TRBJ2-7, the V gene TRBV5-1, with unresolved D. Trimming pared 1 base from V and 1 base from J, leaving 12 bases between. In germline, CDR1 is SGHRS, CDR2 YFSETQ. The CDR3 has 15 amino acids. CDR3 DNA sequence: TGCGCCAGCAGCTTGATTGGGGAAGGGTCCTACGAGCAGTACTTC. This encodes CASSLIGEGSYEQYF.

This clone was seen a single time. The gene calls are TRBV13 and TRBJ2-6; no reliable D call. CDR1 and CDR2 from the germline V gene are PRHDT and FYEKMQ (reference sequence). This CDR3 has 18 residues. V was cut by 0 bases and J by 1 base, with 13 bases left in between. CDR3 in amino acids: CASSLGLIDLSGANVLTF. The CDR3, as DNA: TGTGCCAGCAGCTTAGGCCTAATTGACTTATCTGGGGCCAACGTCCTGACTTTC.

The chain combines TRBV7-8 with TRBJ2-2; 7 nucleotides align to TRBD1. The germline gives CDR1 SGHVS, CDR2 FQNEAQ. After removal of 6 bases from V and 0 bases from J, the junction contained 1 base not matched to a gene. There are 14 residues in the CDR3. Written as DNA, the CDR3 is TGTGCCAGCAGTGGGACAGCGAACACCGGGGAGCTGTTTTTT. Translating gives CASSGTANTGELFF.

This chain uses TRBV4-3 with TRBJ2-2, with 14 bases identical to TRBD2. Trimming removed 0 bases from V and 5 bases from J; junction bases left unmatched: 5. The CDR3 is 18 residues long. From germline, CDR1 is LGHNA and CDR2 YSLEER. DNA of the CDR3: TGCGCCAGCAGCCAAGATCCGGGGACTAGCGGGAGTACCGGGGAGCTGTTTTTT. It is translated as CASSQDPGTSGSTGELFF.

This clone was seen only once. The chain uses TRBV29-1 and TRBJ2-1, with a possible D match to TRBD1 (6 bases). This CDR3 comprises 15 residues. V lost 7 bases and J lost 0, with 16 bases in between. The V gene's germline CDR1 is SQVTM and CDR2 ANQGSEA. The chain's CDR3 is CSGSQGTGSYNEQFF. CDR3 sequence (DNA): TGCAGCGGCTCACAGGGCACGGGCTCCTACAATGAGCAGTTCTTC.

V and J are TRBV7-9 and TRBJ2-7; tentatively, D is TRBD1 (6 bases). The CDR3 loop spans 14 amino acids. The V end lost 1 base, the J end lost 5 bases, and 12 bases lay between the germline ends. Germline lookup yields CDR1 SEHNR and CDR2 FQNEAQ (reference sequence). The CDR3 DNA follows: TGTGCCAGCAGCTTAGTCGCAGGGGTTAACGAGCAGTACTTC. It specifies CASSLVAGVNEQYF.

The J gene is TRBJ2-3, the V gene TRBV5-6; D unclear. V was shortened by 0 bases and J by 6 bases, with 5 bases between the two germline ends. Per the germline V gene, CDR1 is SGHDT and CDR2 is YYEEEE. This CDR3 spans 12 amino acids. The CDR3 DNA follows: TGTGCCAGCAGCTTGGATATGGATACGCAGTATTTT. Residues: CASSLDMDTQYF.

The chain combines TRBV5-1 with TRBJ2-3; 11 bases agree with TRBD2. This CDR3 has 18 residues. Germline V lookup: CDR1 SGHRS, CDR2 YFSETQ. V dropped 1 base and J dropped 0; count of bases not matched to a gene: 7. The CDR3 sequence: CASSLRTSGGPSTDTQYF. In DNA form, the CDR3 reads TGCGCCAGCAGCTTGAGAACTAGCGGGGGCCCCAGCACAGATACGCAGTATTTT.

The gene calls are TRBV7-9 and TRBJ2-3, with D tentatively TRBD1 (5 bases). This CDR3 region has 15 residues. Germline CDR1 reads SEHNR; CDR2 reads FQNEAQ (reference sequence). Deletions cut 4 bases from V and 0 bases from J, with 11 bases between. The CDR3 region is CASSSTATSTDTQYF. The CDR3 DNA sequence: TGTGCCAGCAGCTCGACAGCGACTAGCACAGATACGCAGTATTTT.

The V gene is TRBV7-9, the J gene TRBJ2-7; D not certain. V was pared by 1 base and J by 5 bases, with 6 bases between. This CDR3 is built from 12 residues. Germline V lookup: CDR1 SEHNR, CDR2 FQNEAQ (reference sequence). The CDR3 loop reads CASSLDVHEQYF. CDR3 nucleotides: TGTGCCAGCAGCTTAGATGTCCACGAGCAGTACTTC.

The V gene is TRBV7-2, the J gene TRBJ2-1; D not resolved. V was trimmed by 4 bases and J by 4 bases, leaving 8 bases between them. CDR1 and CDR2 (germline): SGHTA, FQGNSA. The CDR3 contains 13 residues. CDR3: CASSSDQYNEQFF. CDR3 nucleotides: TGTGCCAGCAGCTCGGACCAATACAATGAGCAGTTCTTC.

J is TRBJ1-6 and V is TRBV5-1; 8 bases map to TRBD1. Unmatched junction bases numbered 9, after V lost 0 bases and J lost 7 bases. The CDR3 length is 17 residues. In germline, CDR1 is SGHRS, CDR2 YFSETQ. The CDR3 region is CASSLGSPQGVNSPLHF. The CDR3 bases are TGCGCCAGCAGCTTGGGATCCCCACAGGGGGTGAATTCACCCCTCCACTTT.

This clone has just one count. V usage is TRBV9 and J usage is TRBJ2-2, with 8 nucleotides matching TRBD1. CDR3 length equals 16 residues. The V segment lost 3 bases and the J segment 1 base; nucleotides outside the gene matches: 5. CDR1 is SGDLS and CDR2 is YYNGEE in the germline V gene. The CDR3 region is CASSGSGTGNTGELFF. CDR3 nucleotides: TGTGCCAGCAGCGGCTCCGGGACAGGGAACACCGGGGAGCTGTTTTTT.

This sequence joins TRBV28 and TRBJ2-7; D not resolved. The CDR3 is 16 residues long. Germline V gene lookup returns CDR1 MDHEN and CDR2 SYDVKM. The ends were cut back, 5 bases at V and 3 bases at J, with 20 bases in the middle. The chain's CDR3 is CASSGTPAPPFYEQYF. As DNA, the CDR3 is TGTGCCAGCAGTGGTACCCCAGCCCCTCCATTCTACGAGCAGTACTTC.

V usage is TRBV14 and J usage is TRBJ1-1, with a possible D match to TRBD1 (5 bases). The CDR3 consists of 12 residues. V gave up 3 bases and J gave up 5 bases, with 7 bases separating them. Looked up from germline, CDR1 is SGHDN and CDR2 is FVKESK. The CDR3 is CASSHGGTEAFF. In nucleotides, the CDR3 is TGTGCCAGCAGCCACGGGGGTACTGAAGCTTTCTTT.

This clone appeared a single time. The chain links TRBV5-4 to TRBJ2-5; TRBD1 might be the D (6 bases). Per germline, CDR1 SGHNT and CDR2 YYREEE (reference sequence). Deletions cut 2 bases from V and 2 bases from J, with 10 bases between. This CDR3 region has 14 residues. CDR3 nucleotide sequence: TGTGCCAGCAGCTTACAGGGCGGACAAGAGACCCAGTACTTC. Its protein is CASSLQGGQETQYF.

The rearrangement joins TRBV15 to TRBJ2-3; D is unresolved. CDR1 is LNHNV and CDR2 is YYDKDF in the germline V gene (reference sequence). CDR3 length: 13 residues. The V end lost 4 bases, the J end lost 4 bases, and 9 bases lay between the germline ends. The CDR3 is CATSIGSPDTQYF. The CDR3 DNA is TGTGCCACCAGCATCGGCTCCCCAGATACGCAGTATTTT. The complete variable domain, with remaining parts taken from reference TRBV15 and TRBJ2-3, reads DAMVIQNPRYQVTQFGKPVTLSCSQTLNHNVMYWYQQKSSQAPKLLFHYYDKDFNNEADTPDNFQSRRPNTSFCFLDIRSPGLGDTAMYLCATSIGSPDTQYFGPGTRLTVL.

V usage is TRBV5-1 and J usage is TRBJ1-1; D not resolved. V was clipped by 1 base and J by 3 bases, with 10 bases between them. The germline V gene has CDR1 SGHRS and CDR2 YFSETQ. The CDR3 is made up of 14 amino acids. This chain's CDR3 is CASSLMHHHTEAFF. CDR3 DNA: TGCGCCAGCAGCTTGATGCACCACCACACTGAAGCTTTCTTT. The whole variable domain, filled in from reference TRBV5-1 and TRBJ1-1, reads KAGVTQTPRYLIKTRGQQVTLSCSPISGHRSVSWYQQTPGQGLQFLFEYFSETQRNKGNFPGRFSGRQFSNSRSEMNVSTLELGDSALYLCASSLMHHHTEAFFGQGTRLTVV.

This clone was seen more than once but under ten times. This rearrangement joins TRBV18 to TRBJ1-5; D uncertain. V dropped 1 base and J dropped 5 bases, with 6 bases sitting between them. The CDR3 sequence is 13 residues long. From germline, CDR1 is KGHSH and CDR2 LQKENI. CDR3 residues: CASSPQYDQPQHF. The CDR3 coding sequence is TGTGCCAGCTCACCACAGTATGATCAGCCCCAGCATTTT.

The chain joins TRBV30 to TRBJ2-3, with a weak D call TRBD2 (5 bases). This CDR3 has 14 residues. CDR1 is GTSNPN and CDR2 is SVGIG in the germline V gene (reference sequence). Trimming took off 7 bases at V and 2 bases at J, with 16 bases between the two ends. The CDR3 DNA reads as TGTGCCTTCGCGGCAAGCGGAGTCACAGATACGCAGTATTTT. Translation: CAFAASGVTDTQYF.

The V and J genes are TRBV7-9 and TRBJ2-3; TRBD2 matches at 13 bases. The CDR3 runs to 16 residues. Germline V gives CDR1 SEHNR, CDR2 FQNEAQ (reference sequence). J gave up 3 bases and V 6 bases, and 6 bases lay outside the gene matches. The CDR3 DNA sequence: TGTGCCAGCAGTTACGGACTAGCGGGAGCTACAGATACGCAGTATTTT. This sequence encodes CASSYGLAGATDTQYF.

The chain uses TRBV27 and TRBJ2-3; D perhaps matches TRBD2 (5 bases). V lost 3 bases to trimming and J lost 10 bases, with 17 bases between them. Germline V gene lookup returns CDR1 MNHEY and CDR2 SMNVEV (reference sequence). CDR3 length: 14 residues. The CDR3 DNA is TGTGCCAGCAGTTTCACGGGAACCGTCGATCCGCAGTATTTT. Residues: CASSFTGTVDPQYF.

The chain uses TRBV6-1 and TRBJ1-2; TRBD1 aligns across 7 bases. The V gene's germline CDR1 is MNHNS and CDR2 SASEGT. This CDR3 contains 16 residues. V was pared by 1 base and J by 3 bases, with 8 bases of the junction left unmatched. CDR3 residues: CASSEDRGRPYYGYTF. The CDR3 bases are TGTGCCAGCAGTGAAGACAGGGGCCGACCCTACTATGGCTACACCTTC.

The chain combines TRBV5-5 with TRBJ2-7; D not resolved. The CDR3 spans 14 residues. Per the germline V gene, CDR1 is SGHKS and CDR2 is YYEKEE (reference sequence). Trimming cost V 0 bases and J 0 bases, with 7 bases left between them. This CDR3 reads CASSLVGLSYEQYF. In nucleotides, the CDR3 is TGTGCCAGCAGCTTGGTAGGTCTCTCCTACGAGCAGTACTTC.

This rearrangement joins TRBV6-1 to TRBJ2-1; D is unresolved. CDR1 is MNHNS and CDR2 is SASEGT in the germline V gene. This CDR3 contains 11 residues. Trimming removed 4 bases at V and 8 bases at J, with 6 bases between. The CDR3 DNA reads TGTGCCAGCAGTGGGGGTCATGAGCAGTTCTTC. Translating it yields CASSGGHEQFF.

V is TRBV10-1 and J is TRBJ2-7; tentative D call: TRBD1 (6 bases). The V gene lost 5 bases and the J gene lost 3 bases, with 11 bases spanning the gap. This CDR3 has 13 residues. The germline gives CDR1 WNHNN, CDR2 SYGVQD (reference sequence). The CDR3 nucleotides read TGCGCCAGCAGTCTCAACAGGGACTACGAGCAGTACTTC. Its protein is CASSLNRDYEQYF.

In regard to this clone: Other DNA sequences in this sample translate to the same CDR3. The chain carries TRBV7-9 and TRBJ2-7; TRBD2 is a possible D gene (6 bases). The germline gives CDR1 SEHNR, CDR2 FQNEAQ (reference sequence). V dropped 0 bases and J dropped 3 bases, with 6 bases sitting between them. This CDR3 is built from 13 residues. The CDR3 sequence is CASSLAAGYEQYF. CDR3 DNA: TGTGCCAGCAGCTTAGCAGCGGGCTACGAGCAGTACTTC.

The gene calls are TRBV5-6 and TRBJ2-7; 9 bases are shared with TRBD1. V lost 0 bases and J lost 5; bases outside the gene matches: 6. Germline CDR1 and CDR2: SGHDT and YYEEEE. The CDR3 consists of 15 residues. The CDR3 protein is CASSLGTGVRDEQYF. The CDR3 bases are TGTGCCAGCAGCTTGGGGACAGGGGTCAGGGACGAGCAGTACTTC. The complete variable domain, with remaining parts taken from reference TRBV5-6 and TRBJ2-7, reads DAGVTQSPTHLIKTRGQQVTLRCSPKSGHDTVSWYQQALGQGPQFIFQYYEEEERQRGNFPDRFSGHQFPNYSSELNVNALLLGDSALYLCASSLGTGVRDEQYFGPGTRLTVT.

This clone was detected only once. This chain uses TRBV7-2 with TRBJ1-6; a weak D match, TRBD1 (5 bases). CDR3 length: 16 residues. The V and J ends lost 4 bases and 10 bases respectively, with 20 bases between them. Germline assignment: CDR1 SGHTA and CDR2 FQGNSA. The CDR3 DNA reads as TGTGCCAGCAGCTCAACTTTGGGGGGGAGGCGATCACCCCTCCACTTT. It encodes CASSSTLGGRRSPLHF.

The table lists this clone with a count of one. The gene calls are TRBV7-2 and TRBJ2-1; D not certain. Germline lookup yields CDR1 SGHTA and CDR2 FQGNSA. This CDR3 is 14 amino acids long. Trimming pared 1 base from V and 8 bases from J, leaving 12 bases between. The CDR3 nucleotides read TGTGCCAGCAGCTTAGATTTGGGGTGGTATGAGCAGTTCTTC. Its protein product is CASSLDLGWYEQFF.

The CDR3 coding sequence is TGTGCCAGCAGCTCAGCTCTCGGGGGGGCCGCATGGGAGCAGTTCTTC. Protein: CASSSALGGAAWEQFF. The chain couples TRBV5-6 to TRBJ2-1; 8 bases map to TRBD2. CDR1 is SGHDT and CDR2 is YYEEEE in the germline V gene. The CDR3 totals 16 residues. V was pared by 3 bases and J by 10 bases, with 15 bases of the junction left unmatched.

The CDR3 loop reads CAITGDGGSYNEQFF. The CDR3 DNA is TGTGCCATCACCGGGGACGGCGGCTCCTACAATGAGCAGTTCTTC. The V call is TRBV10-3, the J call TRBJ2-1; tentatively, D is TRBD1 or TRBD2 (5 bases each). V was shortened by 7 bases and J by 0 bases, with 13 bases between the two germline ends. From germline, CDR1 is ENHRY and CDR2 SYGVKD. This CDR3 is built from 15 residues.